These T cell receptor beta chains were read from a single sample in a study of OX40 agonist ivuxolimab in advanced cancers. Assay: immunoSEQ multiplex PCR; the TCRdb copy retains only in-frame clones and omits some. In the table there are tens of thousands of clones, about nine tenths of which are singletons. The source material was CD4+ or CD8+ T cells sorted from blood, sampled in a trial of the OX40 agonist ivuxolimab. The receptors come from an adult with an advanced solid tumor such as melanoma, head and neck, liver or kidney cancer. Each CDR3 is given with its conserved first and last residue. A D gene is named only where the DNA matches it firmly. Size values are once, few and many counts, or a class for expanded clones, and some rows have none.

>.|TRBV10-2|TRBJ1-4|.
TGCGCCAGCAGTGAGTCGTGGGTACCGGTTGTGAGCGGTAATGAAAAACTGTTTTTT
CASSESWVPVVSGNEKLFF
>.|TRBV28|TRBJ2-7|.
TGTGCCAGCACGGACAAGTCCTACGAGCAGTACTTC
CASTDKSYEQYF
>.|TRBV25-1|TRBJ2-2|.
TGTGCCAGCAGTGAAACAAACACCGGGGAGCTGTTTTTT
CASSETNTGELFF
>.|TRBV6-1|TRBJ2-5|.
TGTGCCAGCAGTGAAACTGTGGGCAGCAAAGAGACCCAGTACTTC
CASSETVGSKETQYF
>.|TRBV9|TRBJ1-1|.
TGTGCCAGCAGTCCTTCTGGCGGGGACACTGAAGCTTTCTTT
CASSPSGGDTEAFF
>.|TRBV9|TRBJ1-1|few
TGTGCCAGCAGCGATAAGGGACACCCCAACACTGAAGCTTTCTTT
CASSDKGHPNTEAFF
>.|TRBV27|TRBJ2-2|.
TGTGCCAGCAGTTTAGATGGAGGGTTTTTGAACACCGGGGAGCTGTTTTTT
CASSLDGGFLNTGELFF
>.|TRBV18|TRBJ2-1|.
TGTGCCAGCTCACCCAAGACCCTCTACAATGAGCAGTTCTTC
CASSPKTLYNEQFF
>TRBD2|TRBV28|TRBJ2-1|.
TGTGCCAGCAGTTCCCCGAGACTAGCGGGAGGGATTGGGCCCCACAATGAGCAGTTCTTC
CASSSPRLAGGIGPHNEQFF
>TRBD1|TRBV6-5|TRBJ2-5|large
TGTGCCAGCAGTTACCCCCAGGGGGAAGGGAAAGAGACCCAGTACTTC
CASSYPQGEGKETQYF
>.|TRBV14|TRBJ2-7|.
TGTGCCAGCAGCCCAGACCTCACAGGGTTCGACGAGCAGTACTTC
CASSPDLTGFDEQYF
>TRBD1|TRBV4-1|TRBJ2-7|.
TGCGCCAGCAGCCAAGGACAGGGCAGCCACTACGAGCAGTACTTC
CASSQGQGSHYEQYF
>.|TRBV11-2|TRBJ1-1|.
TGTGCCAGTAAGGAGGGCACTGAAGCTTTCTTT
CASKEGTEAFF
>.|TRBV5-6|TRBJ2-7|.
TGTGCCAGCAGCTTGGGTATTTCGTACGAGCAGTACTTC
CASSLGISYEQYF
>.|TRBV4-2|TRBJ2-5|.
TGTGCCAGCAGCCTCATACAGGGTTTGGGAGAGACCCAGTACTTC
CASSLIQGLGETQYF
>TRBD2|TRBV11-3|TRBJ2-1|few
TGTGCCAGCAGCCCAGCGACTAGCGGGGATTACAATGAGCAGTTCTTC
CASSPATSGDYNEQFF
>TRBD2|TRBV4-3|TRBJ2-1|.
TGCGCCAGCAGCCAAGACGCAGCGGGAGTTTACTTGGTTGAGCAGTTCTTC
CASSQDAAGVYLVEQFF
>.|TRBV10-2|TRBJ2-3|.
TGCGCCAGCATGGAGACCATCGGTTTAGTTTCGCAGTATTTT
CASMETIGLVSQYF
>.|TRBV28|TRBJ1-3|.
TGTGCCAGCAGCATAGGGTTTGGATACTCTGGAAACACCATATATTTT
CASSIGFGYSGNTIYF
>.|TRBV28|TRBJ2-7|.
TGTGCCAGCAGTTGGGAAAACAGGGCGCGGGAGCAGTACTTC
CASSWENRAREQYF
>TRBD2|TRBV7-3|TRBJ2-1|.
TGTGCCAGCAGCTGGGGACTAGCGGGGAGGAATGAGCAGTTCTTC
CASSWGLAGRNEQFF
>.|TRBV5-6|TRBJ2-7|.
TGTGCCAGCAGCCCGGGGGATGCCTACGAGCAGTACTTC
CASSPGDAYEQYF
>.|TRBV10-3|TRBJ2-7|few
TGTGCCATCAGTGAGGATTTCGGTTACGAGCAGTACTTC
CAISEDFGYEQYF
>.|TRBV10-3|TRBJ2-7|.
TGTGCCATCAGTTACCGGGACCGAGCATTCTCGGGTCTCTACGAGCAGTACTTC
CAISYRDRAFSGLYEQYF
>.|TRBV13|TRBJ2-3|.
TGTGCCAGCAGCCCCCATTATGCTACCGGGACTAGCACAGATACGCAGTATTTT
CASSPHYATGTSTDTQYF
>.|TRBV5-4|TRBJ2-7|.
TGTGCCAGCAGCTTCAGGGGGGAATCCTACGAGCAGTACTTC
CASSFRGESYEQYF
>TRBD1|TRBV28|TRBJ2-7|.
TGTGCCAGCAGTCAACGGACAGGGGGGTGGGAGCAGTACTTC
CASSQRTGGWEQYF
>.|TRBV7-9|TRBJ2-7|.
TGTGCCAGCAGCATACCGGGGACTGAGAGCTCCTACGAGCAGTACTTC
CASSIPGTESSYEQYF
>TRBD1|TRBV2|TRBJ2-7|.
TGTGCCAGCAGGGGTGGACAGGGGGCCTACGAGCAGTACTTC
CASRGGQGAYEQYF